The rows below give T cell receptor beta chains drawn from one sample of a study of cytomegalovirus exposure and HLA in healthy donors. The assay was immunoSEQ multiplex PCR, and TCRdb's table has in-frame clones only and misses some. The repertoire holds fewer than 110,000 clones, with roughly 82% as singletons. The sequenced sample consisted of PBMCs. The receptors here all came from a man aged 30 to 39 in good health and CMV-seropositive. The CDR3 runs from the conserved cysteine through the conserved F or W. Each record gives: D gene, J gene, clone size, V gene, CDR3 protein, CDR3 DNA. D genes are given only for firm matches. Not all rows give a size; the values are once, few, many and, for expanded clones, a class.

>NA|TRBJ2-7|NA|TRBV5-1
CASRESGWASLEQYF
TGCGCCAGCAGGGAGAGCGGGTGGGCCTCTCTCGAGCAGTACTTC
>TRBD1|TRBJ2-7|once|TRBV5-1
CASSLGQGPYEQYF
TGCGCCAGCAGCTTGGGACAGGGGCCCTACGAGCAGTACTTC
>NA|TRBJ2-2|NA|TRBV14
CASSPRRANTGELFF
TGTGCCAGCAGCCCGCGGAGGGCGAACACCGGGGAGCTGTTTTTT
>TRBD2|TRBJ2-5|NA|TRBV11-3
CASSLGSTSGGVGPETQYF
TGTGCCAGCAGCTTAGGATCCACTAGCGGGGGGGTGGGTCCGGAGACCCAGTACTTC
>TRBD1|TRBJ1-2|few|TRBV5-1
CASSLLTGFGYTF
TGCGCCAGCAGCTTACTGACAGGGTTTGGCTACACCTTC
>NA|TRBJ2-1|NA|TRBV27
CASSTLGIEQFF
TGTGCCAGCAGTACCCTCGGGATCGAGCAGTTCTTC
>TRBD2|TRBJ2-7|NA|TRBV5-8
CASSLAGTYEQYF
TGTGCCAGCAGCTTAGCGGGGACGTACGAGCAGTACTTC
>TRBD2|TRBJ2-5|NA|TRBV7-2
CASSRGRGGGGQETQYF
TGTGCCAGCAGCCGAGGCCGTGGCGGGGGGGGCCAAGAGACCCAGTACTTC
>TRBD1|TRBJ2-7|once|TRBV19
CASRTSGTGTYEQYF
TGTGCCAGTAGGACCTCCGGGACAGGGACCTACGAGCAGTACTTC
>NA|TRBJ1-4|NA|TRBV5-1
CASSLSPSEEKLFF
TGCGCCAGCAGCTTATCACCGTCTGAGGAAAAACTGTTTTTT
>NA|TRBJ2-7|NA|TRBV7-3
CASSLTLRGEQYF
TGTGCCAGCAGCTTAACGTTGAGAGGAGAGCAGTACTTC
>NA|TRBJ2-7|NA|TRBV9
CASSPQGAVSYEQYF
TGTGCCAGCAGCCCCCAAGGGGCGGTCTCCTACGAGCAGTACTTC
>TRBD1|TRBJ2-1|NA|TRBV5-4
CASRVKQGLGEQFF
TGTGCCAGCAGAGTAAAACAGGGGTTGGGTGAGCAGTTCTTC
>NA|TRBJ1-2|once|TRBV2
CASSPRRGGEGYTF
TGTGCCAGCAGCCCGAGGCGGGGTGGGGAGGGCTACACCTTC
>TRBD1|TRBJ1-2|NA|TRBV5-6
CASSWGSTGAGGYTF
TGTGCCAGCAGCTGGGGGAGTACAGGGGCTGGGGGCTACACCTTC
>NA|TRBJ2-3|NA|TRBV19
CASKDRGLASTDTQYF
TGTGCCAGTAAAGACCGGGGGTTAGCTAGCACAGATACGCAGTATTTT
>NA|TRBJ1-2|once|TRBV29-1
CSVSGGAGNYGYTF
TGCAGCGTATCGGGGGGCGCGGGTAACTATGGCTACACCTTC
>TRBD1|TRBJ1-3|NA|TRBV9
CASSASTGQTGNTIYF
TGTGCCAGCAGCGCCTCGACAGGGCAGACTGGAAACACCATATATTTT
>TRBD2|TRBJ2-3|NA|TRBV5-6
CASGSRLSGGGTDTQYF
TGTGCCAGCGGCTCCCGGCTTAGCGGGGGGGGGACAGATACGCAGTATTTT
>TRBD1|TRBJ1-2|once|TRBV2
CASYRDSVYGYTF
TGTGCCAGCTACCGGGACAGCGTATATGGCTACACCTTC
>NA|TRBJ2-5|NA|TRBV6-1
CASSLLQSKETQYF
TGTGCCAGCAGCCTTCTACAGAGCAAAGAGACCCAGTACTTC
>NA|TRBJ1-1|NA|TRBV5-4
CASSLVGQLNTEAFF
TGTGCCAGCAGCTTGGTCGGACAGCTGAACACTGAAGCTTTCTTT
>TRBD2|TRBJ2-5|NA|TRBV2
CASRLTSGGPQETQYF
TGTGCCAGCAGATTGACTAGCGGGGGGCCCCAAGAGACCCAGTACTTC